Presented here are 28 T cell receptor beta chains from one specimen sequenced in a study of human thymus T cells. Corrective heart surgery yielded the resections from which the thymus tissue came. Produced via immunoSEQ multiplex PCR; TCRdb's table is partial and in-frame only. The sample lists around 120,000 clones; around 94% were seen once. Input material: thymus tissue. These receptors all come from a boy younger than two with a congenital heart defect but otherwise immunologically healthy.

This clone has just one count. Its ends do not fully match the called genes, so a read error is possible. This rearrangement joins TRBV7-7 to TRBJ2-2; D might be TRBD2 (6 bases). The CDR3 covers 14 residues. Looked up from germline, CDR1 is SSHAT and CDR2 is FNYEAQ (reference sequence). This chain's CDR3 is CASSSPEGTGELFF. CDR3 DNA: TGTGCTAGCAGCTCCCCGGAGGGCACCGGGGAGCTGTTTTTT.

The chain combines TRBV4-1 with TRBJ1-5; D is perhaps TRBD1 (6 bases). Germline V gives CDR1 MGHRA, CDR2 YSYEKL. The CDR3 covers 13 residues. Trimming cost V 5 bases and J 5 bases, with 10 bases left between them. As DNA, the CDR3 is TGCGCCAGCAGCATTTACAGGGATCAGCCCCAGCATTTT. Its translation: CASSIYRDQPQHF.

This clone appeared once. The CDR3 spells CASSYLRNEQFF. The CDR3 DNA is TGTGCCAGCAGCTACCTTAGAAATGAGCAGTTCTTC. The V gene is TRBV7-2, the J gene TRBJ2-1, with D uncertain. From germline, CDR1 is SGHTA and CDR2 FQGNSA. Trimming shortened V by 4 bases and J by 7 bases, and 8 bases separated the two germline ends. The CDR3 runs to 12 residues.

The rearrangement uses TRBV5-1 and TRBJ2-3; D not resolved. The CDR3 totals 14 residues. Trimming removed 1 base at V and 2 bases at J, with 8 bases between. Per the germline V gene, CDR1 is SGHRS and CDR2 is YFSETQ. DNA of the CDR3: TGCGCCAGCAGCTTGTTGCTATTCACAGATACGCAGTATTTT. Translating it yields CASSLLLFTDTQYF. The complete variable domain, with remaining parts taken from reference TRBV5-1 and TRBJ2-3, reads KAGVTQTPRYLIKTRGQQVTLSCSPISGHRSVSWYQQTPGQGLQFLFEYFSETQRNKGNFPGRFSGRQFSNSRSEMNVSTLELGDSALYLCASSLLLFTDTQYFGPGTRLTVL.

V is TRBV7-2 and J is TRBJ2-7; 8 bases are a match to TRBD1. The CDR3 has 14 amino acids. The V gene's germline CDR1 is SGHTA and CDR2 FQGNSA. J gave up 3 bases and V 3 bases, and 4 bases lay outside the gene matches. For the CDR3, the DNA is TGTGCCAGCAGCTTCGGACAGGGATACTACGAGCAGTACTTC. It encodes CASSFGQGYYEQYF.

The chain recombines TRBV2 with TRBJ2-7; a possible D gene is TRBD2 (5 bases). V lost 3 bases and J 5 bases, leaving 14 bases between the germline ends. The CDR3 consists of 14 residues. Germline lookup yields CDR1 SNHLY and CDR2 FYNNEI. This CDR3 reads CASSDWPRGHEQYF. For the CDR3, the DNA is TGTGCCAGCAGTGACTGGCCGAGAGGGCACGAGCAGTACTTC.

The genes are TRBV11-2 and TRBJ1-1; D is uncertain. CDR3 length equals 14 residues. V lost 1 base and J 5 bases, leaving 11 bases between the germline ends. Germline CDR1 reads SGHAT; CDR2 reads FQNNGV. CDR3 nucleotides: TGTGCCAGCAGCTTAGGACCAGATCGGACTGAAGCTTTCTTT. Its protein product is CASSLGPDRTEAFF.

The rearrangement joins TRBV5-6 to TRBJ1-3; TRBD1 is a possible D gene (5 bases). Trimming stripped 4 bases from V and 3 bases from J, with 20 bases between. Per germline, CDR1 SGHDT and CDR2 YYEEEE. The CDR3 spans 17 residues. CDR3 residues: CASSRLGGVRIGNTIYF. In DNA form, the CDR3 reads TGTGCCAGCAGCAGATTGGGGGGGGTCCGTATTGGAAACACCATATATTTT.

This clone was seen only once. V gene TRBV28 combines with J gene TRBJ1-3; D is uncertain. The CDR3 has 14 residues. Trimming took 6 bases from V and 5 from J, leaving 14 bases between them. The germline V gene has CDR1 MDHEN and CDR2 SYDVKM. CDR3 protein: CASSPARVRNTIYF. The CDR3 DNA is TGTGCCAGCAGCCCCGCTAGGGTTCGAAACACCATATATTTT.

The table lists this clone with a count of one. V gene TRBV27 combines with J gene TRBJ2-5; D is tentatively TRBD1 or TRBD2 (6 bases each). The CDR3 runs 13 residues. Germline V lookup: CDR1 MNHEY, CDR2 SMNVEV (reference sequence). The V end was cut by 2 bases, the J end by 5 bases, with 9 bases between. The CDR3 sequence: CASSLRGQETQYF. CDR3 DNA sequence: TGTGCCAGCAGTTTACGGGGGCAGGAGACCCAGTACTTC.

V usage is TRBV11-2 and J usage is TRBJ1-6; a weak D match, TRBD1 (6 bases). CDR1 is SGHAT and CDR2 is FQNNGV in the germline V gene. Trimming pared 3 bases from V and 5 bases from J, leaving 8 bases between. The CDR3 runs 14 residues. The CDR3 bases are TGTGCCAGCAGCTTCACAGGGAATAATTCACCCCTCCACTTT. It codes for CASSFTGNNSPLHF.

V is TRBV25-1 and J is TRBJ2-3; 9 nucleotides match TRBD2. The CDR3 extends over 17 amino acids. Per germline, CDR1 MGHDK and CDR2 SYGVNS. V lost 2 bases to trimming and J lost 1 base; unmatched junction nucleotides: 7. In DNA, the CDR3 is TGTGCCAGCAGTGAAGCCGGGCGGGGGGGACGCACAGATACGCAGTATTTT. Translated: CASSEAGRGGRTDTQYF.

This clone was counted a single time. The chain uses TRBV4-3 and TRBJ2-7, with D tentatively TRBD2 (5 bases). The V gene's germline CDR1 is LGHNA and CDR2 YSLEER. Trimming cost V 0 bases and J 5 bases, with 8 bases left between them. This CDR3 comprises 13 residues. Written as DNA, the CDR3 is TGCGCCAGCAGCCAAGATTCCGGGGACGAGCAGTACTTC. Amino acid sequence: CASSQDSGDEQYF.

This clone was counted a single time. The rearrangement links TRBV4-3 to TRBJ1-3; D possibly corresponds to TRBD1 (6 bases). Germline-derived CDR1 and CDR2 are LGHNA and YSLEER. The CDR3 consists of 16 residues. Trimming shortened V by 5 bases and J by 0 bases, and 14 bases separated the two germline ends. The DNA for the CDR3 is TGCGCCAGCAGCAAGAAGGGGGTCCACTCTGGAAACACCATATATTTT. It encodes CASSKKGVHSGNTIYF.

This chain joins TRBV12-5 and TRBJ1-2, with TRBD1 matching 10 bases. Germline lookup yields CDR1 LGHNT and CDR2 FRNRAP. V was pared by 2 bases and J by 7 bases, with 34 bases of the junction left unmatched. CDR3 size: 24 residues. CDR3 residues: CASGLTPLGYSGRQGASDEGGYTF. CDR3 bases: TGTGCTAGTGGTTTGACCCCCCTGGGGTACTCAGGAAGACAGGGGGCTTCGGATGAGGGTGGCTACACCTTC. Together with reference TRBV12-5 and TRBJ1-2, the CDR3 gives the full variable domain: DARVTQTPRHKVTEMGQEVTMRCQPILGHNTVFWYRQTMMQGLELLAYFRNRAPLDDSGMPKDRFSAEMPDATLATLKIQPSEPRDSAVYFCASGLTPLGYSGRQGASDEGGYTFGSGTRLTVV.

CDR3: CAWSVPGREDFPNQPQHF. The CDR3 coding sequence is TGTGCCTGGAGTGTACCGGGAAGGGAAGATTTCCCCAATCAGCCCCAGCATTTT. The genes are TRBV30 and TRBJ1-5, with D unclear. The germline V gene has CDR1 GTSNPN and CDR2 SVGIG (reference sequence). V dropped 0 bases and J dropped 3 bases, with 21 bases sitting between them. The CDR3 loop spans 18 amino acids.

CDR3 region: CASSTQIYGYTF. For the CDR3, the DNA is TGTGCCAGCAGTACCCAGATCTATGGCTACACCTTC. V usage is TRBV2 and J usage is TRBJ1-2, with D unclear. V lost 5 bases and J lost 4, with 8 bases in between. The CDR3 loop spans 12 amino acids. CDR1 is SNHLY, CDR2 FYNNEI, per germline.

V is TRBV7-6 and J is TRBJ2-1; 13 positions agree with TRBD2. V dropped 5 bases and J dropped 4; count of bases not matched to a gene: 8. This CDR3 has 17 amino acids. Germline V gene sequence: CDR1 SGHVS, CDR2 FNYEAQ. The CDR3 region has the DNA TGTGCCAGCAGCGAGCCACCGGGACTAGCGGGATACAATGAGCAGTTCTTC. Translation: CASSEPPGLAGYNEQFF. Supplemented by reference TRBV7-6 and TRBJ2-1, the full variable domain reads GAGVSQSPRYKVTKRGQDVALRCDPISGHVSLYWYRQALGQGPEFLTYFNYEAQQDKSGLPNDRFSAERPEGSISTLTIQRTEQRDSAMYRCASSEPPGLAGYNEQFFGPGTRLTVL.

This chain uses TRBV6-5 with TRBJ2-3; no definite D call. The CDR3 is made up of 12 amino acids. Trimming left V 0 bases short and J 5 bases short, with 3 bases between. The germline V gene has CDR1 MNHEY and CDR2 SVGAGI. CDR3 nucleotide sequence: TGTGCCAGCAGTTACTCGGGAGATACGCAGTATTTT. It codes for CASSYSGDTQYF.

The chain links TRBV27 to TRBJ1-4; TRBD1 matches 9 bases. The CDR3 covers 18 residues. Losses at the gene ends were 3 bases for V and 8 bases for J; bases not matched to a gene: 16. Germline V CDR1 and CDR2: MNHEY, SMNVEV (reference sequence). The CDR3: CASSFRVPGQGSWEKLFF. The DNA of the CDR3 is TGTGCCAGCAGTTTCCGCGTCCCGGGACAGGGTTCGTGGGAAAAACTGTTTTTT.

V usage is TRBV6-5 and J usage is TRBJ2-1, with D possibly called TRBD1 or TRBD2 (6 bases each). The CDR3 runs 16 residues. Trimming left V 0 bases short and J 9 bases short, with 18 bases between. Germline CDR1 is MNHEY and CDR2 is SVGAGI. The CDR3 is CASSYSIRGRVGEQFF. The CDR3 DNA is TGTGCCAGCAGTTACTCGATCCGGGGGCGGGTGGGTGAGCAGTTCTTC.

The chain employs TRBV5-1 and TRBJ2-5; TRBD1 matches 9 bases. The J call could be wrong; TRBJ2-7 is a better fit for the DNA end. The CDR3 is made up of 14 amino acids. From germline, CDR1 is SGHRS and CDR2 YFSETQ. Written as DNA, the CDR3 is TGCGCCAGCGGACCGACAGGGGGAAACTACGAGCAGTACTTC. This codes for CASGPTGGNYEQYF.

The chain couples TRBV5-1 to TRBJ1-2; no clear D. This CDR3 contains 15 residues. Germline V gives CDR1 SGHRS, CDR2 YFSETQ. Trimming took off 3 bases at V and 2 bases at J, with 14 bases between the two ends. The CDR3 nucleotides read TGCGCCAGCAGCTGGAAGGGATTTGCGAACTATGGCTACACCTTC. This sequence encodes CASSWKGFANYGYTF.

The chain is built from TRBV10-3 and TRBJ2-3; D unclear. With 0 bases removed from V and 6 bases from J, the gap between germline ends came to 16 bases. The CDR3 is 16 amino acids. Germline loops: CDR1 ENHRY, CDR2 SYGVKD. The CDR3 protein is CAISESPGFYADTQYF. DNA for the CDR3: TGTGCCATCAGTGAGTCCCCCGGGTTTTACGCGGATACGCAGTATTTT.

V is TRBV15 and J is TRBJ2-7; D not certain. Germline lookup yields CDR1 LNHNV and CDR2 YYDKDF (reference sequence). The ends were cut back, 0 bases at V and 6 bases at J, with 6 bases in the middle. The CDR3 is 12 amino acids. The CDR3 DNA sequence: TGTGCCACCAGCAGAGAATATGGCGAGCAGTACTTC. Translated: CATSREYGEQYF.

The chain recombines TRBV11-2 with TRBJ2-5; maybe TRBD2 (5 bases). The V end lost 3 bases, the J end lost 2 bases, and 19 bases lay between the germline ends. In germline, CDR1 is SGHAT, CDR2 FQNNGV. The CDR3 has 17 residues. This CDR3 reads CASSFPGSGRLQETQYF. DNA of the CDR3: TGTGCCAGCAGCTTCCCGGGGTCGGGGAGACTTCAAGAGACCCAGTACTTC. The variable domain in full, completed from reference TRBV11-2 and TRBJ2-5, reads EAGVAQSPRYKIIEKRQSVAFWCNPISGHATLYWYQQILGQGPKLLIQFQNNGVVDDSQLPKDRFSAERLKGVDSTLKIQPAKLEDSAVYLCASSFPGSGRLQETQYFGPGTRLLVL.

In DNA form, the CDR3 reads TGTCGGTGGGGCCCAACAATTTGCTACGAGCAGTACTTC. Translated, it gives CRWGPTICYEQYF. The chain carries TRBV25-1 and TRBJ2-7; tentatively, D is TRBD1 (5 bases). Germline CDR1 MGHDK, CDR2 SYGVNS. This CDR3 is 13 amino acids long.

The chain is built from TRBV6-6 and TRBJ2-2; 8 nucleotides match TRBD2. V shed 7 bases and J 4 bases; nucleotides not matched to a gene: 11. Germline V lookup: CDR1 MNHNY, CDR2 SVGAGI (reference sequence). The CDR3 consists of 16 residues. This chain's CDR3 is CASTEGRGALTGELFF. The CDR3 region has the DNA TGTGCCAGCACCGAAGGGCGGGGGGCCCTCACCGGGGAGCTGTTTTTT.